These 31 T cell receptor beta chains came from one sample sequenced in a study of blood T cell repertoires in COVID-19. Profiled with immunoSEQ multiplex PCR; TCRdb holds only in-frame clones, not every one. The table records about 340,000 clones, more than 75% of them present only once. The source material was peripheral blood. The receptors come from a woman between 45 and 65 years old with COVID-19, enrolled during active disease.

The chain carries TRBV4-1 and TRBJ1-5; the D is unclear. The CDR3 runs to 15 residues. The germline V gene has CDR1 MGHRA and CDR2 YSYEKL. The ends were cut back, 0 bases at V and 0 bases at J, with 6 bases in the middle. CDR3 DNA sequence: TGCGCCAGCAGCCAAGACGTATATAGCAATCAGCCCCAGCATTTT. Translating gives CASSQDVYSNQPQHF.

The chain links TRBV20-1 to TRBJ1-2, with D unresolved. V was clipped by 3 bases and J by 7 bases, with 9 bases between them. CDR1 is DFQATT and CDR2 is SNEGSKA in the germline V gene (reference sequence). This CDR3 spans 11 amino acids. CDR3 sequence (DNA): TGCAGTGCTAGTGGCGTCGGTGGCTACACCTTC. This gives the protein CSASGVGGYTF.

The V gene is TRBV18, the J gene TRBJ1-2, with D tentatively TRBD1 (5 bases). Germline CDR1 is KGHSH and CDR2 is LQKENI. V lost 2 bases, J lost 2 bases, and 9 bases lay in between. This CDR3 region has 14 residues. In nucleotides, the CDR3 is TGTGCCAGCTCACCAGGCAGGGAAAACTATGGCTACACCTTC. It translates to CASSPGRENYGYTF.

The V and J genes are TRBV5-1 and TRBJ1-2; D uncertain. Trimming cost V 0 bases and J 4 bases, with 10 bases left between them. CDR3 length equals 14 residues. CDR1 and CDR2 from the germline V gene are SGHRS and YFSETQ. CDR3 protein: CASSLETPTYGYTF. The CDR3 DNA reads TGCGCCAGCAGCTTGGAGACACCTACCTATGGCTACACCTTC.

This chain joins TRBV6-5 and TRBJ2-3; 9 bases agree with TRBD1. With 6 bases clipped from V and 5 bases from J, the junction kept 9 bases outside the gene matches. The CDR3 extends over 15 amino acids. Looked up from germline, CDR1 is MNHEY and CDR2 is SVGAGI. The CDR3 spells CASSRTGGAVDTQYF. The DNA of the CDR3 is TGTGCCAGCAGCCGTACAGGGGGCGCGGTAGATACGCAGTATTTT.

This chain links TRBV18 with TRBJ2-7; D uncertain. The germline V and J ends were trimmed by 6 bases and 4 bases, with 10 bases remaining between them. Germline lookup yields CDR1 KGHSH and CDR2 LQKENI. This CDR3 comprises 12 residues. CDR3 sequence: CASSKQSYEQYF. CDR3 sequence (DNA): TGTGCCAGCTCCAAACAGAGTTACGAGCAGTACTTC. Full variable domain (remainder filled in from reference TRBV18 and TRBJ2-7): NAGVMQNPRHLVRRRGQEARLRCSPMKGHSHVYWYRQLPEEGLKFMVYLQKENIIDESGMPKERFSAEFPKEGPSILRIQQVVRGDSAAYFCASSKQSYEQYFGPGTRLTVT.

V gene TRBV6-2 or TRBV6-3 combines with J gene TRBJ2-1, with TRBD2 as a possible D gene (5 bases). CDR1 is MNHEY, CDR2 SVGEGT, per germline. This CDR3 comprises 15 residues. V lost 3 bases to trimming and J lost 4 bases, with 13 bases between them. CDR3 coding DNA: TGTGCCAGCAGTTATTCTTCGGGATTATACAATGAGCAGTTCTTC. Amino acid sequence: CASSYSSGLYNEQFF.

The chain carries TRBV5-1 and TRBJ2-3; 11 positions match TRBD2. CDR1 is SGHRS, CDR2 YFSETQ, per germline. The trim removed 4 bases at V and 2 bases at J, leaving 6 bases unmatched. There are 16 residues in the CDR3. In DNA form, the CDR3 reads TGCGCCAGCAGCAAGGGACTAGCGGACACCACAGATACGCAGTATTTT. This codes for CASSKGLADTTDTQYF.

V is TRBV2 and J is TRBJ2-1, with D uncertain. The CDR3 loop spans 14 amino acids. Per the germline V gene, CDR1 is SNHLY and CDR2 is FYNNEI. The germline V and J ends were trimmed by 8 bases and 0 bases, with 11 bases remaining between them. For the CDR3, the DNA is TGTGCCAGCGACAACTTAAGCTCCTACAATGAGCAGTTCTTC. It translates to CASDNLSSYNEQFF.

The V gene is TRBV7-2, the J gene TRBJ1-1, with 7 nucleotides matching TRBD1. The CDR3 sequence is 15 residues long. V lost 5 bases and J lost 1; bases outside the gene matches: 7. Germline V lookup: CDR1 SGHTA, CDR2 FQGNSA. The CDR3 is CASSPRQGANTEAFF. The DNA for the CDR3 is TGTGCCAGCAGCCCCCGACAGGGAGCGAACACTGAAGCTTTCTTT.

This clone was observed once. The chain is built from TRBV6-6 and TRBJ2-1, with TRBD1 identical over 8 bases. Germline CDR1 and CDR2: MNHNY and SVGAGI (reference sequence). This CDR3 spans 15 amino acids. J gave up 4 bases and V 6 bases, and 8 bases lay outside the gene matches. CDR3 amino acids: CASRQDRGAYNEQFF. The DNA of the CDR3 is TGTGCCAGCAGACAAGACAGGGGTGCTTACAATGAGCAGTTCTTC.

Written as DNA, the CDR3 is TGTGCCAGCAGCCAGAACTGGGGGGACGGGAGGGCCTACAATGAGCAGTTCTTC. This encodes CASSQNWGDGRAYNEQFF. This chain links TRBV5-6 with TRBJ2-1; 8 bases agree with TRBD2. The germline CDR1 and CDR2 sequences are SGHDT and YYEEEE. The CDR3 contains 18 residues. The trim removed 4 bases at V and 2 bases at J, leaving 14 bases unmatched. Looking up the rest from reference TRBV5-6 and TRBJ2-1 gives the full variable domain: DAGVTQSPTHLIKTRGQQVTLRCSPKSGHDTVSWYQQALGQGPQFIFQYYEEEERQRGNFPDRFSGHQFPNYSSELNVNALLLGDSALYLCASSQNWGDGRAYNEQFFGPGTRLTVL.

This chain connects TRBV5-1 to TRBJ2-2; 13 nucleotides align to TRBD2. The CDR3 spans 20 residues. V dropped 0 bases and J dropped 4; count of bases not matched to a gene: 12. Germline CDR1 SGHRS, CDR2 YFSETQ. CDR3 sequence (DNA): TGCGCCAGCAGCTTGGGACCGGGACTAGCGGGATCCTCCTCCACCGGGGAGCTGTTTTTT. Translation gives CASSLGPGLAGSSSTGELFF.

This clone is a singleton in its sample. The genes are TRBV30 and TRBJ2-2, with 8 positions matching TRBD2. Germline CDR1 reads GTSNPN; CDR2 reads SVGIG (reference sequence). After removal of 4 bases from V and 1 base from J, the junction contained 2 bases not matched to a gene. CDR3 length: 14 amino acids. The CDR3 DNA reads TGTGCCTGGAATAGCGGGAAGAACACCGGGGAGCTGTTTTTT. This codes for CAWNSGKNTGELFF. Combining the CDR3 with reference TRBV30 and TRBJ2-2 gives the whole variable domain SQTIHQWPATLVQPVGSPLSLECTVEGTSNPNLYWYRQAAGRGLQLLFYSVGIGQISSEVPQNLSASRPQDRQFILSSKKLLLSDSGFYLCAWNSGKNTGELFFGEGSRLTVL.

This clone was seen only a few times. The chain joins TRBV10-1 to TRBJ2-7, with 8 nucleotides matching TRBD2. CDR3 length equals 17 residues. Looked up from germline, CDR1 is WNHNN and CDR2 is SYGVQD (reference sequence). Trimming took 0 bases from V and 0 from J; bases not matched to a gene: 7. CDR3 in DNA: TGCGCCAGCAGTGAGTCCGGAGTAGCGGGGAGCTCCTACGAGCAGTACTTC. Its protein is CASSESGVAGSSYEQYF.

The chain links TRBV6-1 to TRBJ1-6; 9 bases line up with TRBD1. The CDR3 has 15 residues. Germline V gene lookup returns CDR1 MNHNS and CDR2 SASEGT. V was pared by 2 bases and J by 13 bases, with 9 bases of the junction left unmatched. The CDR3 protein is CASSEPDRGGSPLHF. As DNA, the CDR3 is TGTGCCAGCAGTGAACCGGACAGGGGTGGATCTCCCCTCCACTTT.

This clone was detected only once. CDR3 amino acids: CASSTGGLEQYF. DNA of the CDR3: TGTGCCAGCAGTACGGGGGGGTTGGAGCAGTACTTC. The chain carries TRBV2 and TRBJ2-7; 8 bases map to TRBD2. CDR1 is SNHLY and CDR2 is FYNNEI in the germline V gene. The length of the CDR3 is 12 residues. Trimming removed 5 bases from V and 7 bases from J; junction bases left unmatched: 4.

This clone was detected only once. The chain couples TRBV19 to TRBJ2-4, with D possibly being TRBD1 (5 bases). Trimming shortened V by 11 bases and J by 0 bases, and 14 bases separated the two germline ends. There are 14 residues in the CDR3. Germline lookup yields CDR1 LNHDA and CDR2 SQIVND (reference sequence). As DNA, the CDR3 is TGTGCCGGTGTCGGACACCCAGCCAAAAACATTCAGTACTTC. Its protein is CAGVGHPAKNIQYF. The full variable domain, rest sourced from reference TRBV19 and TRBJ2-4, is DGGITQSPKYLFRKEGQNVTLSCEQNLNHDAMYWYRQDPGQGLRLIYYSQIVNDFQKGDIAEGYSVSREKKESFPLTVTSAQKNPTAFYLCAGVGHPAKNIQYFGAGTRLSVL.

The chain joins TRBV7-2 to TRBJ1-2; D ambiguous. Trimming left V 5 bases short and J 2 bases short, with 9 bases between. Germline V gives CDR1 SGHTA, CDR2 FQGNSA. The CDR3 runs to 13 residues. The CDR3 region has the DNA TGTGCCAGCAGCGTGACCGGGAACTATGGCTACACCTTC. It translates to CASSVTGNYGYTF.

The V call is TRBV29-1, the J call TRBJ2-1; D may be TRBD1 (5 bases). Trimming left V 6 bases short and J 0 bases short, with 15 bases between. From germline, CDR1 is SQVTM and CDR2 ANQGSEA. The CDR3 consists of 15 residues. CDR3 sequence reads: CSVLQGSSSYNEQFF. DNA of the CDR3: TGCAGCGTCTTGCAGGGATCTAGCTCCTACAATGAGCAGTTCTTC.

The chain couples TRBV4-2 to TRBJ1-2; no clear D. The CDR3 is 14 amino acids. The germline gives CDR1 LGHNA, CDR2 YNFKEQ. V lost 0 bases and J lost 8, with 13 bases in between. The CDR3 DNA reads TGTGCCAGCAGCCAAGACACCCAACCCCAGGGCTACACCTTC. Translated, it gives CASSQDTQPQGYTF.

This chain's CDR3 is CATSDPGLAGGRTGELFF. CDR3 nucleotides: TGTGCCACCAGTGACCCGGGACTAGCGGGAGGTCGGACCGGGGAGCTGTTTTTT. This chain connects TRBV24-1 to TRBJ2-2; 15 bases agree with TRBD2. This CDR3 spans 18 amino acids. Germline V CDR1 and CDR2: KGHDR, SFDVKD. V dropped 4 bases and J dropped 5; count of bases not matched to a gene: 7.

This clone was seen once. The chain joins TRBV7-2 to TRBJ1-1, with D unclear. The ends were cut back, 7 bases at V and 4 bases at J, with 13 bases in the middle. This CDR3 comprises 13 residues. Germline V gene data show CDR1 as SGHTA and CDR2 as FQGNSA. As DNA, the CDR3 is TGTGCCAGCACTCTGAGATTTGGCACTGAAGCTTTCTTT. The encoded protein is CASTLRFGTEAFF.

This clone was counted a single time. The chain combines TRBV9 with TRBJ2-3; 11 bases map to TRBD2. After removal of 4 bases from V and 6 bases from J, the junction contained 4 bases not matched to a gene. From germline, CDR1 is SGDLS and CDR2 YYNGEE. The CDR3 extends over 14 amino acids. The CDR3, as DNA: TGTGCCAGCAGCACCCGACTAGCGGGGGATACGCAGTATTTT. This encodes CASSTRLAGDTQYF.

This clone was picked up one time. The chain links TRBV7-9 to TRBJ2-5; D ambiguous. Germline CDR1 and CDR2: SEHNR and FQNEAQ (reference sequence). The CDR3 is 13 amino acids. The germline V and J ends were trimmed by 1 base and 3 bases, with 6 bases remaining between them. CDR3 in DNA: TGTGCCAGCAGCTTAGGGTCAGAAGAGACCCAGTACTTC. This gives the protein CASSLGSEETQYF.

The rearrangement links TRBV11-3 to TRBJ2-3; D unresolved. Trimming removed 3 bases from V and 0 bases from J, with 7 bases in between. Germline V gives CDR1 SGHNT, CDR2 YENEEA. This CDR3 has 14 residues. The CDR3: CASSFTASTDTQYF. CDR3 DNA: TGTGCCAGCAGCTTCACAGCTAGCACAGATACGCAGTATTTT. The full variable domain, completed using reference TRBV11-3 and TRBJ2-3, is EAGVVQSPRYKIIEKKQPVAFWCNPISGHNTLYWYLQNLGQGPELLIRYENEEAVDDSQLPKDRFSAERLKGVDSTLKIQPAELGDSAVYLCASSFTASTDTQYFGPGTRLTVL.

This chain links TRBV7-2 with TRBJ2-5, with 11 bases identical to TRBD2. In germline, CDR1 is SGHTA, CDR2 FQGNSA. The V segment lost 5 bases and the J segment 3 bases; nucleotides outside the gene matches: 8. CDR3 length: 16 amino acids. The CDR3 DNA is TGTGCCAGCAGCCCGGTAGCGGGAGGGTCAAAAGAGACCCAGTACTTC. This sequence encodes CASSPVAGGSKETQYF.

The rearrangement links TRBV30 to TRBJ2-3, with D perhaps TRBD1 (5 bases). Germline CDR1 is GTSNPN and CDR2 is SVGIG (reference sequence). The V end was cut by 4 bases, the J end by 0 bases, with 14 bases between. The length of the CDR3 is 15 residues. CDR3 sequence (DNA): TGTGCCTGGAACCCGGCAGGGCCTAGCACAGATACGCAGTATTTT. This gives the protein CAWNPAGPSTDTQYF.

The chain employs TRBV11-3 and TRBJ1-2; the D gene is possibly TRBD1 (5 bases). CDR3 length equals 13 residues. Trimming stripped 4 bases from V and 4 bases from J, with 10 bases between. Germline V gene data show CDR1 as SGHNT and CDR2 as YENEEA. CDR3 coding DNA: TGTGCCAGCAGCTCAGGGTTGACCTATGGCTACACCTTC. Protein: CASSSGLTYGYTF.

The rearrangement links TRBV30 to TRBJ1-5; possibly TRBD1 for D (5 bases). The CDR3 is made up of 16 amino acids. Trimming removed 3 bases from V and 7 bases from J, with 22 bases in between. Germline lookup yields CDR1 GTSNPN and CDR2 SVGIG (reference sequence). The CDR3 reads CAWSRTLWGRQQPQHF. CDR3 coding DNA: TGTGCCTGGAGCCGGACCCTCTGGGGGAGGCAGCAGCCCCAGCATTTT. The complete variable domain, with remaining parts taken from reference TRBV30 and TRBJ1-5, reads SQTIHQWPATLVQPVGSPLSLECTVEGTSNPNLYWYRQAAGRGLQLLFYSVGIGQISSEVPQNLSASRPQDRQFILSSKKLLLSDSGFYLCAWSRTLWGRQQPQHFGDGTRLSIL.

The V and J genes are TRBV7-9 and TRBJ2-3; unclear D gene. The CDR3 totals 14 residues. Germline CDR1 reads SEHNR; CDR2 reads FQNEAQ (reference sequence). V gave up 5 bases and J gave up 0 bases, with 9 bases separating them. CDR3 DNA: TGTGCCAGCAGCCCCACTCATAGCACAGATACGCAGTATTTT. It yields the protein CASSPTHSTDTQYF.